Below are 17 T cell receptor beta chains sequenced from a single sample in a study of early T cells in non-severe SARS-CoV-2 infection. TCRdb recomputed calls from the 5' RACE reads with MiXCR, one row per CDR3 protein. This sample carries about 86,000 distinct CDR3 sequences, around an eighth of them seen once, and the ten largest clones take roughly 6.4%. Sequencing input: whole blood. The receptors come from an adult who was a healthcare worker with PCR-confirmed SARS-CoV-2 infection or an uninfected control (not recorded which).

The rearrangement joins TRBV14 to TRBJ2-1; 13 nucleotides match TRBD2. Germline V gene sequence: CDR1 SGHDN, CDR2 FVKESK. J lost 4 bases, V lost 4 bases, and 4 bases had no gene match. CDR3 size: 16 residues. The CDR3 DNA reads as TGTGCCAGCAGCCGATCGACTAGCGGGAGGTACAATGAGCAGTTCTTC. Translated, it gives CASSRSTSGRYNEQFF.

The rearrangement uses TRBV25-1 and TRBJ2-3, with a weak D call TRBD2 (5 bases). From germline, CDR1 is MGHDK and CDR2 SYGVNS. This CDR3 has 15 amino acids. V lost 2 bases and J 3 bases, leaving 12 bases between the germline ends. The CDR3 protein is CASSERGLRTDTQYF. The CDR3 DNA is TGTGCCAGCAGTGAACGAGGGTTAAGGACAGATACGCAGTATTTT.

The chain employs TRBV7-9 and TRBJ1-2, with TRBD1 identical over 10 bases. Losses at the gene ends were 5 bases for V and 6 bases for J; bases not matched to a gene: 3. CDR3 length: 13 amino acids. CDR1 SEHNR and CDR2 FQNEAQ come from the germline V gene (reference sequence). The CDR3 bases are TGTGCCAGCAGCCAGGACAGGGGGAATGGCTACACCTTC. Translation: CASSQDRGNGYTF.

This clonotype appeared many times. The genes are TRBV4-2 and TRBJ2-1; D uncertain. V lost 0 bases and J lost 6, with 9 bases in between. Germline V gives CDR1 LGHNA, CDR2 YNFKEQ. This CDR3 region has 14 residues. Here the CDR3 reads CASSQEVSANEQFF. The DNA of the CDR3 is TGTGCCAGCAGCCAAGAAGTTAGTGCCAATGAGCAGTTCTTC.

This clonotype showed up many times. V gene TRBV20-1 combines with J gene TRBJ1-1, with D unclear. With 2 bases removed from V and 8 bases from J, the gap between germline ends came to 9 bases. In germline, CDR1 is DFQATT, CDR2 SNEGSKA (reference sequence). This CDR3 comprises 11 residues. The CDR3 here is CSARRTQEAFF. For the CDR3, the DNA is TGCAGTGCTAGACGGACCCAAGAAGCTTTCTTT.

The V and J genes are TRBV6-6 and TRBJ2-5; 7 bases are a match to TRBD2. The V gene end was trimmed by 2 bases and the J gene end by 4 bases; junction bases not matched to a gene: 7. The CDR3 runs 15 residues. Germline CDR1 is MNHNY and CDR2 is SVGAGI (reference sequence). The CDR3 DNA sequence: TGTGCCAGCAGTTACGAGGGCGGGAGAGGAGAGACCCAGTACTTC. This encodes CASSYEGGRGETQYF.

This clonotype has a handful of counts. This chain links TRBV5-6 with TRBJ2-7; TRBD1 agrees at 11 bases. Trimming cost V 4 bases and J 7 bases; bases outside gene matches: 7. This CDR3 has 14 residues. Germline V lookup: CDR1 SGHDT, CDR2 YYEEEE. The DNA for the CDR3 is TGTGCCAGCAGCCAGGGACAGGGGGTACGGGAGCAGTACTTC. This translates into CASSQGQGVREQYF. Full variable domain (missing parts from reference TRBV5-6 and TRBJ2-7): DAGVTQSPTHLIKTRGQQVTLRCSPKSGHDTVSWYQQALGQGPQFIFQYYEEEERQRGNFPDRFSGHQFPNYSSELNVNALLLGDSALYLCASSQGQGVREQYFGPGTRLTVT.

This clonotype was detected only a few times. The chain uses TRBV5-6 and TRBJ2-7; 11 bases map to TRBD1. The length of the CDR3 is 14 residues. J lost 6 bases, V lost 4 bases, and 6 bases had no gene match. The germline V gene has CDR1 SGHDT and CDR2 YYEEEE. CDR3 residues: CASSLAGTGGEQYF. DNA of the CDR3: TGTGCCAGCAGCCTAGCCGGGACAGGGGGCGAGCAGTACTTC.

The rearrangement links TRBV20-1 to TRBJ2-7, with 9 bases that match TRBD2. CDR1 and CDR2 from the germline V gene are DFQATT and SNEGSKA (reference sequence). V shed 1 base and J 5 bases; nucleotides not matched to a gene: 6. The CDR3 consists of 14 residues. The CDR3 protein is CSARVAGGLDEQYF. The DNA for the CDR3 is TGCAGTGCTAGAGTCGCGGGAGGGCTGGACGAGCAGTACTTC.

This clonotype came up many times. V gene TRBV24-1 combines with J gene TRBJ2-2, with 7 bases matching TRBD1. The V segment lost 3 bases and the J segment 0 bases; nucleotides outside the gene matches: 6. CDR1 is KGHDR and CDR2 is SFDVKD in the germline V gene. The CDR3 spans 17 residues. The CDR3 nucleotides read TGTGCCACCAGTGATGTTACAGGGGAAGCGAACACCGGGGAGCTGTTTTTT. Encoded protein: CATSDVTGEANTGELFF.

This clonotype has only a few counts. The chain is built from TRBV7-6 and TRBJ1-2, with TRBD1 matching 7 bases. CDR3 length: 14 amino acids. CDR1 is SGHVS and CDR2 is FNYEAQ in the germline V gene. Trimming at V came to 4 bases and at J to 3 bases, leaving 5 bases not matched to a gene. The DNA of the CDR3 is TGTGCCAGCAGCTCAATAGACAGGGACTATGGCTACACCTTC. Protein product: CASSSIDRDYGYTF.

The chain employs TRBV5-4 and TRBJ2-7; a possible D gene is TRBD2 (6 bases). CDR1 is SGHNT, CDR2 YYREEE, per germline (reference sequence). The CDR3 has 14 residues. V lost 5 bases and J lost 0, with 12 bases in between. The CDR3: CASRSSVNSYEQYF. The CDR3 DNA follows: TGTGCCAGCAGATCTAGCGTGAACTCCTACGAGCAGTACTTC.

The table lists this clonotype with a few counts. The chain uses TRBV7-9 and TRBJ2-3, with 10 bases that match TRBD2. The germline gives CDR1 SEHNR, CDR2 FQNEAQ (reference sequence). The CDR3 is 17 amino acids. Losses at the gene ends were 4 bases for V and 0 bases for J; bases not matched to a gene: 7. CDR3 sequence: CASSSSGGGISTDTQYF. As DNA, the CDR3 is TGTGCCAGCAGCTCTAGCGGGGGTGGAATTAGCACAGATACGCAGTATTTT.

This clonotype was detected only a few times. The genes are TRBV5-1 and TRBJ2-1, with 9 bases that match TRBD2. Germline CDR1 SGHRS, CDR2 YFSETQ. This CDR3 has 15 amino acids. Trimming at V came to 4 bases and at J to 7 bases, leaving 9 bases not matched to a gene. CDR3 sequence: CASSVLSGSLNEQFF. The DNA for the CDR3 is TGCGCCAGCAGCGTGCTTAGCGGGAGCCTTAATGAGCAGTTCTTC.

The chain recombines TRBV5-8 with TRBJ2-1; D possibly corresponds to TRBD2 (6 bases). CDR3 length: 15 residues. Germline lookup yields CDR1 SGHTS and CDR2 YDEGEE. Trimming cost V 0 bases and J 9 bases, with 16 bases left between them. The CDR3 DNA is TGTGCCAGCAGCTTGGAGCTAGCGAGGGCGGGTGAGCAGTTCTTC. It specifies CASSLELARAGEQFF.

This clonotype was detected ten times or more. The CDR3, as DNA: TGCGCCAGCAGCAAAGTCCCGGGATATAAGAACAATGAGCAGTTCTTC. Protein: CASSKVPGYKNNEQFF. This chain connects TRBV10-2 to TRBJ2-1; perhaps TRBD2 as D (5 bases). Germline loops: CDR1 WSHSY, CDR2 SAAADI. The CDR3 is 16 amino acids. The V and J ends lost 6 bases and 5 bases respectively, with 20 bases between them.

This chain uses TRBV3-1 with TRBJ1-2; no clear D. This CDR3 has 14 amino acids. Deletions cut 2 bases from V and 2 bases from J, with 9 bases between. From germline, CDR1 is LGHDT and CDR2 YNNKEL (reference sequence). CDR3 coding DNA: TGTGCCAGCAGCCAAAATCGGGGAAACTATGGCTACACCTTC. Encoded protein: CASSQNRGNYGYTF. The whole variable domain, remainder taken from reference TRBV3-1 and TRBJ1-2, is DTAVSQTPKYLVTQMGNDKSIKCEQNLGHDTMYWYKQDSKKFLKIMFSYNNKELIINETVPNRFSPKSPDKAHLNLHINSLELGDSAVYFCASSQNRGNYGYTFGSGTRLTVV.